Below, one T cell receptor beta chain is given with its context. The target of this receptor is not known. No base quality information exists; no much larger clone differs at one position. Participants in the prospective study were aged about 18 to 89 years, lived in 20 to 25 United States geographic areas, and enrolled through a virtual design. In the prospective study, cohorts were assigned on the basis of participant-reported clinical history obtained from a screening survey and a study questionnaire. Exposed participants had been in contact with someone with a PCR-confirmed or clinician-diagnosed COVID-19 case within 2 weeks of study entry. In the prospective study, mobile phlebotomists collected whole blood, serum and a nasopharyngeal or oropharyngeal swab from each participant. Participants in the prospective study had the option to provide additional blood draws and questionnaires over a roughly 2-month period. Prospective study blood samples were shipped either frozen or at room temperature before DNA extraction.

The CDR3 covers 18 residues, taking in both the cysteine and the phenylalanine. This entry keeps only the CDR3 DNA: 54 bases, framed from base 1. Trimming at the junction amounts to 0 bases on V and 0 bases on J, and the germline ends lie 13 bases apart. CDR1 SGDLS and CDR2 YYNGEE are derived from the germline V gene. This specimen belongs to a study of blood T cell repertoires in COVID-19 (dated by TCRdb to 2018 to 2021). A note on the overall study: The collaborator samples originated in the United States, Italy and Spain and spanned the acute and convalescent phases of COVID-19. The prospective study material was composed of cDNA or gDNA derived from T cells, B-cell-depleted T cells, or PBMCs. Subjects who had been exposed to COVID-19, were actively infected with it, or had recovered from it provided the deeply sampled blood TCRbeta repertoires that made up the dataset. The repertoires were made available in a free public database intended to serve as a resource for research on the immune response to SARS-CoV-2. Samples came from the ongoing ImmuneRACE study (first 160 participants) plus 1,254 subjects from 6 global collaborators. Sample metadata almost always included a de-identified subject ID, COVID-19 status, age in years and sex. Where available, HLA class I and class II types were taken from metadata supplied by the sample provider and were not determined by assay-based typing.

The immunoSEQ Assay, a bias-controlled multiplex PCR, was used to amplify TCRbeta CDR3 regions from genomic DNA. The published analysis was carried out like this. Within the assay, amplification of reference gene primers was used to estimate how many nucleated cells each sample contained. To quantify the absolute abundance of each unique TCRbeta CDR3 rearrangement, sequence reads were collapsed and filtered. For each sample, productive Simpson clonality was calculated as the square root of Simpson's diversity index across productive rearrangements. TCRdb mirrors the immuneACCESS table, restricted to in-frame sequences. Some clones are absent from its copies; in checked studies, under half trace to an unresolved V gene, and the reason for the others is unknown. V and J calls and clone size are those listed in that table; D and trimming were worked out from the DNA. This sample comprises over 200,000 clones, roughly 88% of them detected only once. Of the sample, about 4% falls within the top ten clones.

General conclusions and limits of the study: The quantity of clinical and demographic metadata differed by source and by participant and was supplied without curation.

Recombination linked TRBV9 to TRBJ1-6, with the D gene too uncertain to name. What was sequenced was PBMCs or T cells enriched from blood (not recorded which). The receptor was derived from a woman aged 25 to 39 who had been exposed to COVID-19. The CDR3 protein sequence reads: CASSVVDTASSYNSPLHF. The DNA sequence is given as TGTGCCAGCAGCGTAGTCGACACCGCGAGCTCCTATAATTCACCCCTCCACTTT.